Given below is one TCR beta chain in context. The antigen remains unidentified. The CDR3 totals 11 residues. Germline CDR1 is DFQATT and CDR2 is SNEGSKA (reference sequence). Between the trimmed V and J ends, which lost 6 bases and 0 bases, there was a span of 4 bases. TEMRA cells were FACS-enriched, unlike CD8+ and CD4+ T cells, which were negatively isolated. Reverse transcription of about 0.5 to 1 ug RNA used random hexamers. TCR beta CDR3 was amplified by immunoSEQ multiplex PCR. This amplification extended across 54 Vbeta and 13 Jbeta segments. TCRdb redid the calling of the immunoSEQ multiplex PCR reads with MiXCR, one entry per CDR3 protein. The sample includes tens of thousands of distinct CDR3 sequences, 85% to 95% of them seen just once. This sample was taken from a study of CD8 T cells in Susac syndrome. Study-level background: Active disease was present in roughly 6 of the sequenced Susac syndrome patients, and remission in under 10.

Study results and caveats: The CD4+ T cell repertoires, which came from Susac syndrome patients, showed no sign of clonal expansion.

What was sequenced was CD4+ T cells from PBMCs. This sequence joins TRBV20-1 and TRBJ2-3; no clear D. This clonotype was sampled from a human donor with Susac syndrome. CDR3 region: CSAESTDTQYF. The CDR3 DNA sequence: TGCAGTGCCGAGAGCACAGATACGCAGTATTTT.